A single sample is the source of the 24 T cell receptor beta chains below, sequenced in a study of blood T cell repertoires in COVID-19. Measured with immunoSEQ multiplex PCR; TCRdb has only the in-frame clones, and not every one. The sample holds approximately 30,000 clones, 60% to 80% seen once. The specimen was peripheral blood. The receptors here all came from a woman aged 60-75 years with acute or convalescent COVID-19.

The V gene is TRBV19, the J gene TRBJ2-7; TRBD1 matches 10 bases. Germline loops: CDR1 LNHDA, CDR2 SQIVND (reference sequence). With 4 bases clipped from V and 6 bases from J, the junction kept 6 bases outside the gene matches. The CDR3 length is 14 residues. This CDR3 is CASSKGQGVFEQYF. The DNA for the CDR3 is TGTGCCAGTAGTAAAGGACAGGGGGTTTTCGAGCAGTACTTC.

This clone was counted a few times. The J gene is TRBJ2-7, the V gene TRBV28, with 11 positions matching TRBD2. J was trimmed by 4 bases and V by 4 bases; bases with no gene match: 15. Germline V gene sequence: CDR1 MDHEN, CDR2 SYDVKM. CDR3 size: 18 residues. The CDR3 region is CASSSLKTSGGVGYEQYF. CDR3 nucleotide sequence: TGTGCCAGCAGTTCCTTAAAAACTAGCGGGGGAGTGGGATACGAGCAGTACTTC.

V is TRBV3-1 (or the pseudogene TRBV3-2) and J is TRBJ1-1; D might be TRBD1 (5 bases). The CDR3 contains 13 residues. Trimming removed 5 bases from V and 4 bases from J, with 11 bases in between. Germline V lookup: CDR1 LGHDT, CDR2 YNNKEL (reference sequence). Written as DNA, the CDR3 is TGTGCCAGCAGCTGGCAGGGCAGCACTGAAGCTTTCTTT. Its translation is CASSWQGSTEAFF.

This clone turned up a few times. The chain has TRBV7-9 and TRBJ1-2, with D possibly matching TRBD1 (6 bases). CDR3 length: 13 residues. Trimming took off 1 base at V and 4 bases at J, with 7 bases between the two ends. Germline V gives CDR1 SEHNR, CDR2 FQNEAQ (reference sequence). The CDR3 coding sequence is TGTGCCAGCAGCTTAGGAGGGGGCTATGGCTACACCTTC. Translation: CASSLGGGYGYTF.

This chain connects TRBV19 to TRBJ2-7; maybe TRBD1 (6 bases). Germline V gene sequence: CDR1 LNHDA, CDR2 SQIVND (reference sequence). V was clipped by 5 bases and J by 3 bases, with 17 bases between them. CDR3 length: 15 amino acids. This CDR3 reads CASSQTTGSGYEQYF. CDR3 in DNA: TGTGCCAGTAGTCAAACTACAGGGTCGGGCTACGAGCAGTACTTC.

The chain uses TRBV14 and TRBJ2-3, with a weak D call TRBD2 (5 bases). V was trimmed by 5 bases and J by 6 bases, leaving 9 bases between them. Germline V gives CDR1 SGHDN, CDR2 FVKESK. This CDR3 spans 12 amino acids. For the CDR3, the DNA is TGTGCCAGCAGCTTTACTAGGGATACGCAGTATTTT. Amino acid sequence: CASSFTRDTQYF.

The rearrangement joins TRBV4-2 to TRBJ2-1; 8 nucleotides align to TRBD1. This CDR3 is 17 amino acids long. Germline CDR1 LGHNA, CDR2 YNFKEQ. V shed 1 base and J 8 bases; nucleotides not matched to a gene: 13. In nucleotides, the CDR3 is TGTGCCAGCAGCCAAGCAGGCCCCCAGGGGGCCTATGATGAGCAGTTCTTC. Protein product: CASSQAGPQGAYDEQFF.

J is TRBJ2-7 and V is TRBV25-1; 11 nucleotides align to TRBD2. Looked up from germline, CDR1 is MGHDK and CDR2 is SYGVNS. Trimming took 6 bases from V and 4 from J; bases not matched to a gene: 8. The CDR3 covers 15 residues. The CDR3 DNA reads TGTGCCAGCAGGGGTAGCGGGGGGGCGATATACGAGCAGTACTTC. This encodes CASRGSGGAIYEQYF.

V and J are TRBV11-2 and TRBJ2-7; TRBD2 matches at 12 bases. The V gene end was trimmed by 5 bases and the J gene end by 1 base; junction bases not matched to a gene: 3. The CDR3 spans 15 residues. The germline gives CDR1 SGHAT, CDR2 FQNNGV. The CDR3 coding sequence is TGTGCCAGCAGCAACGGACTAGCGGGATCCTACGAGCAGTACTTC. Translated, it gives CASSNGLAGSYEQYF.

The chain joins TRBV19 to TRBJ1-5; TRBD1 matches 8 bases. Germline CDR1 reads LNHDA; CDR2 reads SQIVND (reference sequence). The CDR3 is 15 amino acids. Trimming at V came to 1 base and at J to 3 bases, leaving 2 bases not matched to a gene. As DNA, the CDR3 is TGTGCCAGTAGTATAGGGACAGGGCTCAATCAGCCCCAGCATTTT. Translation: CASSIGTGLNQPQHF.

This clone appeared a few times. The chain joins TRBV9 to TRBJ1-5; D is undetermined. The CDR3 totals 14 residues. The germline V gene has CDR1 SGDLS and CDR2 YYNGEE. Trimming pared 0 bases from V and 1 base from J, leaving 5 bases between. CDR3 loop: CASSVAGSNQPQHF. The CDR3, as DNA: TGTGCCAGCAGCGTAGCGGGGAGCAATCAGCCCCAGCATTTT.

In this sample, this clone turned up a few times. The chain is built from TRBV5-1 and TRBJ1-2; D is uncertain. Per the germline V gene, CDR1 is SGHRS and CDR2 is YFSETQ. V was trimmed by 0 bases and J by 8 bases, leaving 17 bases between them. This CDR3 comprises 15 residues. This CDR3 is CASSLGSGGGFGYTF. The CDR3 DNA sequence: TGCGCCAGCAGCTTGGGATCGGGCGGAGGATTCGGCTACACCTTC.

CDR3 in DNA: TGTGCCAGCAGCAACGGACAGGGGCCCAGGGAAGCTTTCTTT. Its translation is CASSNGQGPREAFF. This chain links TRBV13 with TRBJ1-1, with TRBD1 matching 9 bases. Trimming cost V 5 bases and J 8 bases; bases outside gene matches: 9. The CDR3 is made up of 14 amino acids. Germline loops: CDR1 PRHDT, CDR2 FYEKMQ (reference sequence).

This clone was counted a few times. CDR3 residues: CASSQQGANYGYTF. The CDR3 DNA follows: TGTGCCAGCAGCCAACAGGGGGCGAACTATGGCTACACCTTC. The J gene is TRBJ1-2, the V gene TRBV7-2; 9 bases agree with TRBD1. Germline-derived CDR1 and CDR2 are SGHTA and FQGNSA. CDR3 length equals 14 residues. V shed 5 bases, J shed 2 bases, and the junction held 3 bases outside the gene matches.

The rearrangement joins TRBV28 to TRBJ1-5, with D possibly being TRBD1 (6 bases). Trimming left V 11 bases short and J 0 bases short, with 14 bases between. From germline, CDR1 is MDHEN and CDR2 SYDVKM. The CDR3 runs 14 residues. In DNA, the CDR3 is TGTGCCGTAACGACAGGATATAGCAATCAGCCCCAGCATTTT. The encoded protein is CAVTTGYSNQPQHF.

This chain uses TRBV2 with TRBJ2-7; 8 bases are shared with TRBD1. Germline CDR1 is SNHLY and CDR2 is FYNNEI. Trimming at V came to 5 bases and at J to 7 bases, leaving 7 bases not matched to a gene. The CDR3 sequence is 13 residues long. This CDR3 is CASSSGQVREQYF. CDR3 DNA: TGTGCCAGCAGTTCGGGACAGGTCAGGGAGCAGTACTTC.

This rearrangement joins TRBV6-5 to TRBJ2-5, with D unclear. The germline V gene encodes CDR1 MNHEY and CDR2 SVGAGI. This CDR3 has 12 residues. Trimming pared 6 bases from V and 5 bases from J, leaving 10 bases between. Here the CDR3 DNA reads TGTGCCAGCAGCCTAGGAATGGAGACCCAGTACTTC. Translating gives CASSLGMETQYF.

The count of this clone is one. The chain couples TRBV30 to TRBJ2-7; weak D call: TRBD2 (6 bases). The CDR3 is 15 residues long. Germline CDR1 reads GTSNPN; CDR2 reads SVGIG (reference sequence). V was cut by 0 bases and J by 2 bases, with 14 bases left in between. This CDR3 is CAWSVWRGLTYEQYF. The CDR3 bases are TGTGCCTGGAGTGTATGGAGGGGCTTGACCTACGAGCAGTACTTC.

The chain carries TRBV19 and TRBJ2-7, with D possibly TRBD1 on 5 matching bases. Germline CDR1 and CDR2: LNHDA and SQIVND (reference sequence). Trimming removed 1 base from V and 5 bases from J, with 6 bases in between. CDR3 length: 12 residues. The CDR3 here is CASSIGGNEQYF. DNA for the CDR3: TGTGCCAGTAGTATAGGGGGCAACGAGCAGTACTTC.

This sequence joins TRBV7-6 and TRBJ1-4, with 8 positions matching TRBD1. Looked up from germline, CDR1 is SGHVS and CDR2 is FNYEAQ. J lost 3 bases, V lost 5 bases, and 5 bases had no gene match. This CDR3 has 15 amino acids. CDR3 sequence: CASSPQTGANEKLFF. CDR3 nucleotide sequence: TGTGCCAGCAGCCCTCAGACAGGGGCTAATGAAAAACTGTTTTTT.

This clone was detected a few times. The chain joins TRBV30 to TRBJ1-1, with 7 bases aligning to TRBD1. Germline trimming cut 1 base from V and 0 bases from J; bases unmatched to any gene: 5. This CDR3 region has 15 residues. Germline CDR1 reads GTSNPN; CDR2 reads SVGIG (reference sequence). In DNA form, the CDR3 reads TGTGCCTGGAGTGAAACAGGGGCCATGAACACTGAAGCTTTCTTT. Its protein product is CAWSETGAMNTEAFF.

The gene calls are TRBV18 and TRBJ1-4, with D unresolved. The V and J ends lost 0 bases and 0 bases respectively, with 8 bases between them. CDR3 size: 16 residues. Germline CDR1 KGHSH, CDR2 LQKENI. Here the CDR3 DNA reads TGTGCCAGCTCACCACCCAGTATGGCAACTAATGAAAAACTGTTTTTT. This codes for CASSPPSMATNEKLFF.

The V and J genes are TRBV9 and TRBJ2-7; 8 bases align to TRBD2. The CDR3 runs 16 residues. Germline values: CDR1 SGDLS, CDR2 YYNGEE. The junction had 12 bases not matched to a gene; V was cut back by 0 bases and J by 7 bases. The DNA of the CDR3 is TGTGCCAGCAGCGTAGGTTTTGCGGGGGGCTCCGGGGAGCAGTACTTC. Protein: CASSVGFAGGSGEQYF.

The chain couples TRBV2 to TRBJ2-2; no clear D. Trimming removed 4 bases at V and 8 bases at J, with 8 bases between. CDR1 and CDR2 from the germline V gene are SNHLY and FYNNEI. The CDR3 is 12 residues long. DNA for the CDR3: TGTGCCAGCAGTGGCCTCAGGGGGGAGCTGTTTTTT. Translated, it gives CASSGLRGELFF.